This entry concerns a single T cell receptor beta chain. The data were taken from a study of shared clonotypes between healthy human individuals. Clones were read by immunoSEQ multiplex PCR, and TCRdb kept only the in-frame ones, dropping some. Of 2,100,000 or so clones in the sample, more than 90% were seen once. Germline V gene data show CDR1 as SNHLY and CDR2 as FYNNEI. The V end was cut by 1 base, the J end by 7 bases, with 11 bases between. The CDR3 has 13 amino acids. This rearrangement joins TRBV2 to TRBJ2-7; perhaps TRBD1 as D (6 bases). The sequenced sample was naive CD4+ T cells sorted from blood. Documented subset: CD45RA+ positively selected. The source is a young man in good health. CDR3 nucleotides: TGTGCCAGCAGTGAAGAGATGGGGGCAGAGCAGTACTTC. Translated: CASSEEMGAEQYF.